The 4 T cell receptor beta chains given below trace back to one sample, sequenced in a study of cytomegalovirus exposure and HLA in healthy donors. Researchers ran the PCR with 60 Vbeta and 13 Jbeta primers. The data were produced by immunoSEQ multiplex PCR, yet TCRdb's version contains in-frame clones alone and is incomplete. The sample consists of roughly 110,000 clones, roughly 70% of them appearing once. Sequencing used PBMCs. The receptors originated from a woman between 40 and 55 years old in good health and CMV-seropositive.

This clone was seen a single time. Here the CDR3 reads CASSPGGRTYNEQFF. For the CDR3, the DNA is TGTGCCAGCAGCCCGGGGGGCCGGACCTACAATGAGCAGTTCTTC. This chain links TRBV7-3 with TRBJ2-1; D might be TRBD2 (7 bases). CDR3 length equals 15 residues. Germline-derived CDR1 and CDR2 are SGHTA and FQGTGA. V was cut by 5 bases and J by 2 bases, with 13 bases left in between.

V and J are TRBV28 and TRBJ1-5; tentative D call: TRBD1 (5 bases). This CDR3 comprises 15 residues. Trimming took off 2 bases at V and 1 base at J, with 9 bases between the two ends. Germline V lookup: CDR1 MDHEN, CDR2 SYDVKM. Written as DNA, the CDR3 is TGTGCCAGCAGTTTAGCAGGGTTGAGCAATCAGCCCCAGCATTTT. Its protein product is CASSLAGLSNQPQHF.

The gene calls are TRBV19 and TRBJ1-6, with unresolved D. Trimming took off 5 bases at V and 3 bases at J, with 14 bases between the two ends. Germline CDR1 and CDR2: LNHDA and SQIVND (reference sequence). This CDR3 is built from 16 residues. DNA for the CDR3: TGTGCCAGTAGTCCCCATGACCGGGGCTATAATTCACCCCTCCACTTT. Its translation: CASSPHDRGYNSPLHF.

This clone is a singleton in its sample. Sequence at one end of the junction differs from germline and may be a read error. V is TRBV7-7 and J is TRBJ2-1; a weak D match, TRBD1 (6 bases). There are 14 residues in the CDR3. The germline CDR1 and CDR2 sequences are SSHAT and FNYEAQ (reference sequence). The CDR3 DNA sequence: TGTGCTAGCAGCTTAGGGACACTGAGTAATGAGCAGTTCTTC. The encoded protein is CASSLGTLSNEQFF. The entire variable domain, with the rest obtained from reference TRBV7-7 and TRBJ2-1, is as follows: GAGVSQSPRYKVTKRGQDVTLRCDPISSHATLYWYQQALGQGPEFLTYFNYEAQPDKSGLPSDRFSAERPEGSISTLTIQRTEQRDSAMYRCASSLGTLSNEQFFGPGTRLTVL.